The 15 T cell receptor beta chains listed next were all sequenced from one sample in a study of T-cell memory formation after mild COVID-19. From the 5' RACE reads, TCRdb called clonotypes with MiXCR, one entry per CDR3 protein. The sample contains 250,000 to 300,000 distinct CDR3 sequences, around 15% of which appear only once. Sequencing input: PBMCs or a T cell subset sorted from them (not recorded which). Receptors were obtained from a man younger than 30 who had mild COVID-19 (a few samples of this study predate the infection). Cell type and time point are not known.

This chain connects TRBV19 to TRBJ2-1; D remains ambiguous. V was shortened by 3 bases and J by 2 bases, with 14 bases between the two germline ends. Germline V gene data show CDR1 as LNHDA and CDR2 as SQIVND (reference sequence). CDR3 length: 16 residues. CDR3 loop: CASSISDTTAYNEQFF. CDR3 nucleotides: TGTGCCAGTAGTATTTCCGATACTACGGCCTACAATGAGCAGTTCTTC.

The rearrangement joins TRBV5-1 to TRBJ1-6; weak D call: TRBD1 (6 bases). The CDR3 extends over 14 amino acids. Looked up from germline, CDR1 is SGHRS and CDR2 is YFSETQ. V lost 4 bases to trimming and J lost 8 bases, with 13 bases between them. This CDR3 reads CASSRNSGDSPLHF. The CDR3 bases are TGCGCCAGCAGCCGGAATTCAGGGGATTCACCCCTCCACTTT.

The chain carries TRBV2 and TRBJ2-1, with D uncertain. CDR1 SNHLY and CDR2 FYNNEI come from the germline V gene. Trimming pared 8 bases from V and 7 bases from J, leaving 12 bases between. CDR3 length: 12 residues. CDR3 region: CASGLQLNEQFF. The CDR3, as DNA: TGTGCCAGCGGGCTACAGTTGAATGAGCAGTTCTTC.

CDR3 coding DNA: TGTGCCAGCAGGATACTAGGTCGGTACACCGGGGAGCTGTTTTTT. Protein: CASRILGRYTGELFF. V gene TRBV6-2 or TRBV6-3 combines with J gene TRBJ2-2, with D perhaps TRBD2 (5 bases). CDR3 length: 15 residues. The germline gives CDR1 MNHEY, CDR2 SVGEGT. Trimming cost V 6 bases and J 3 bases, with 14 bases left between them.

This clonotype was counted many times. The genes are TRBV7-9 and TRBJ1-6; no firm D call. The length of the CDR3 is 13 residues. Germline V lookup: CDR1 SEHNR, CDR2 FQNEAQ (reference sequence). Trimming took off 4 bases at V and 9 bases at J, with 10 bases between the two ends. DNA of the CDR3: TGTGCCAGCAGCTCCGGGGATCTTTCACCCCTCCACTTT. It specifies CASSSGDLSPLHF. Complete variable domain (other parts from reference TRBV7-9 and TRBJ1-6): DTGVSQNPRHKITKRGQNVTFRCDPISEHNRLYWYRQTLGQGPEFLTYFQNEAQLEKSRLLSDRFSAERPKGSFSTLEIQRTEQGDSAMYLCASSSGDLSPLHFGNGTRLTVT.

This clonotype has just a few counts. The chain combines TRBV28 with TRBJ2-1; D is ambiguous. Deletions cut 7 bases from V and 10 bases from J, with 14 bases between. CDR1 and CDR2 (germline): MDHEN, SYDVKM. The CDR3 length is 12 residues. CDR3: CASTPRYPEQFF. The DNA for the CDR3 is TGTGCCAGCACCCCCCGGTACCCGGAGCAGTTCTTC.

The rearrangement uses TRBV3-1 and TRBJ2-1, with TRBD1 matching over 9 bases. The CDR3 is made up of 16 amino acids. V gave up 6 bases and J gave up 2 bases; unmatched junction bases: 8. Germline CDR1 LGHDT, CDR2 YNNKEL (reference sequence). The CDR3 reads CASRFRDRAPYNEQFF. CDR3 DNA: TGTGCCAGCAGGTTCCGGGACAGGGCCCCCTACAATGAGCAGTTCTTC.

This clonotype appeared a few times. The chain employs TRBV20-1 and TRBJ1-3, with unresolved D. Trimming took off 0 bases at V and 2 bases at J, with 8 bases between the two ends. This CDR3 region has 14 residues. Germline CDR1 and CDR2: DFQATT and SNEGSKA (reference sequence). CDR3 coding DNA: TGCAGTGCTAGAGATCCCAGAGCTGGAAACACCATATATTTT. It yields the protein CSARDPRAGNTIYF.

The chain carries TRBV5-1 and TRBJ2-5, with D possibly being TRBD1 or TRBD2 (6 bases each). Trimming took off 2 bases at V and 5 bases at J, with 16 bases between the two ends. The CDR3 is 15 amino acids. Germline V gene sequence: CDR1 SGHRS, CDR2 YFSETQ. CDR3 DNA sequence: TGCGCCAGCAGCTTCATCGGGGGCCCCGCTGAGACCCAGTACTTC. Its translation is CASSFIGGPAETQYF.

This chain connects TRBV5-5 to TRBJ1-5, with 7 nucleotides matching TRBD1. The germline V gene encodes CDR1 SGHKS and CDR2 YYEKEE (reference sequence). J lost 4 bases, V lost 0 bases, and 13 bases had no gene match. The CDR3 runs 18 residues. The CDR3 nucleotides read TGTGCCAGCAGCTTGGATGACAGGGAGAGGGGGAAGAATCAGCCCCAGCATTTT. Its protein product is CASSLDDRERGKNQPQHF.

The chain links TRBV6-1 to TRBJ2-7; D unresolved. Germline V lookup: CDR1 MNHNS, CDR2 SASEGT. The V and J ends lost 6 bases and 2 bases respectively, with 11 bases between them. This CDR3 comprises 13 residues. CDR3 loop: CASRRTETYEQYV. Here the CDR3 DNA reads TGTGCCAGCAGGAGGACGGAGACCTACGAGCAGTACGTC.

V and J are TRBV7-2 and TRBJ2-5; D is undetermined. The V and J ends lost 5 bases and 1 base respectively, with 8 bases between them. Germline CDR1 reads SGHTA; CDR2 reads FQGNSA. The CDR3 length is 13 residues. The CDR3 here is CASSKGIQETQYF. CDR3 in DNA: TGTGCCAGCAGCAAAGGGATCCAAGAGACCCAGTACTTC.

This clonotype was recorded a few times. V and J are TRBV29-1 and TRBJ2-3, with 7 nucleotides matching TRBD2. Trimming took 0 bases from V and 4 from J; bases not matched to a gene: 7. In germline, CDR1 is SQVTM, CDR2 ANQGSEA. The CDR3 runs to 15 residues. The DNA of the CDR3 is TGCAGCGTTGAAGAAGCGGGGATTGATGCAGATACGCAGTATTTT. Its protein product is CSVEEAGIDADTQYF.

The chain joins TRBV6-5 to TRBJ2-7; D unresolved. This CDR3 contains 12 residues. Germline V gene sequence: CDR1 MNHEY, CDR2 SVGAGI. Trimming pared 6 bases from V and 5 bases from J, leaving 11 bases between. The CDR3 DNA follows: TGTGCCAGCAGGAGAGCGAGAAACGAGCAGTACTTC. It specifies CASRRARNEQYF.

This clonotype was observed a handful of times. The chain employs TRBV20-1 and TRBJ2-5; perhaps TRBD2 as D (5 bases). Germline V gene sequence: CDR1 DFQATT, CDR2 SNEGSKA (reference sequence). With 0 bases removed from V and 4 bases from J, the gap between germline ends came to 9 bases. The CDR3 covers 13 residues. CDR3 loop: CSARDIGVETQYF. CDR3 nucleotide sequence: TGCAGTGCTAGAGATATCGGGGTAGAGACCCAGTACTTC.